Listed below are T cell receptor beta chains from one sample, sequenced in a study of shared clonotypes between healthy human individuals. Using immunoSEQ multiplex PCR, the repertoire was profiled, and TCRdb retains in-frame clones only, with some absent. The repertoire holds about 2.1 million clones, with around 93% as singletons. Sequenced sample: naive CD8+ T cells from PBMCs. The receptor source for this set is a man aged 18 to 29 in good health. Some clones in this sample may be carry-over from other donors' samples. CDR3s include the opening cysteine and the closing phenylalanine or tryptophan. A D gene is named only where the DNA matches it firmly. For some rows the clone size is stated as once, few or many, or as a class when expanded; others skip it.

v_gene	d_gene	j_gene	abundance	len	CDR3nt	CDR3aa
TRBV7-9	-	TRBJ2-1	-	12	TGTGCCAGCAGAAAGGGATCCGGGGAGCAGTTCTTC	CASRKGSGEQFF
TRBV4-3	-	TRBJ2-3	-	15	TGCGCCAGCAGCCAAGATCATAGGCCCACAGATACGCAGTATTTT	CASSQDHRPTDTQYF
TRBV10-2	TRBD1	TRBJ2-1	-	16	TGCGCCAGCAGTGAGTTGGACAGGGAGACCTACAATGAGCAGTTCTTC	CASSELDRETYNEQFF
TRBV6-5	-	TRBJ2-7	once	13	TGTGCCAGCAGTTCAGGCAGATACTACGAGCAGTACTTC	CASSSGRYYEQYF
TRBV21-1	-	TRBJ2-3	-	17	TGTGCCAGCAGCAAGTTAACGGGACACCGAATCACAGATACGCAGTATTTT	CASSKLTGHRITDTQYF
TRBV28	-	TRBJ1-6	-	14	TGTGCCAGCAGTTTGGGAGGGGGTCGTTCACCCCTCCACTTT	CASSLGGGRSPLHF
TRBV7-8	-	TRBJ2-1	-	16	TGTGCCAGCAGCACTACCATACTACCTTCTGAAGGAGAGCAGTTCTTC	CASSTTILPSEGEQFF
TRBV27	TRBD1	TRBJ2-7	-	17	TGTGCCAGCAGTTTGACGCCGACAGGGGGCGCAAGCTACGAGCAGTACTTC	CASSLTPTGGASYEQYF
TRBV27	-	TRBJ1-1	few	13	TGTGCCAGCAGCTATAGCAGAAACACTGAAGCTTTCTTT	CASSYSRNTEAFF
TRBV4-1	-	TRBJ1-3	-	16	TGCGCCAGCGGATTACCGGGACAATTGACAGGAAACACCATATATTTT	CASGLPGQLTGNTIYF
TRBV7-9	-	TRBJ2-1	-	17	TGTGCCAGCAGCCCCACACCTTCCCGTGGGCTTTACAATGAGCAGTTCTTC	CASSPTPSRGLYNEQFF
TRBV4-1	TRBD2	TRBJ2-1	-	15	TGCGCCAGCAGCCAAGATCGAGGGAGGGTCAATGAGCAGTTCTTC	CASSQDRGRVNEQFF
TRBV4-1	-	TRBJ2-7	-	13	TGCGCCAGCAGCCAAGGTTTGGGCTACGAGCAGTACTTC	CASSQGLGYEQYF
TRBV9	TRBD2	TRBJ2-1	-	14	TGTGCCAGCAGCGTATCGGGAGGGAGGAATGAGCAGTTCTTC	CASSVSGGRNEQFF
TRBV5-6	-	TRBJ1-1	-	14	TGTGCCAGCAGCTTGGTGGGACCCGTAGATGAAGCTTTCTTT	CASSLVGPVDEAFF
TRBV9	TRBD1	TRBJ2-5	-	13	TGTGCCAGCAGGGGGGACAGAAAAGAGACCCAGTACTTC	CASRGDRKETQYF
TRBV4-1	-	TRBJ1-1	-	12	TGCGCCAGCAGCCAAGGCGGTAGGGAAGCTTTCTTT	CASSQGGREAFF
TRBV7-9	-	TRBJ2-2	once	15	TGTGCCAGCAGCGTCCGGGGGAAAAACACCGGGGAGCTGTTTTTT	CASSVRGKNTGELFF
TRBV11-2	-	TRBJ2-5	-	15	TGTGCCAGCAGCTCACCGCAGGGTTGGGAAGAGACCCAGTACTTC	CASSSPQGWEETQYF
TRBV7-9	-	TRBJ2-1	-	14	TGTGCCAGTGCCCTAGGGGGAAGATACAATGAGCAGTTCTTC	CASALGGRYNEQFF
TRBV7-2	-	TRBJ2-1	-	15	TGTGCCAGCAGCTTATTCGGGACTCCGCACAATGAGCAGTTCTTC	CASSLFGTPHNEQFF
TRBV2	-	TRBJ2-3	-	14	TGTGCCATATCGGGACCCATCGTCACAGATACGCAGTATTTT	CAISGPIVTDTQYF
TRBV7-3	TRBD2	TRBJ2-1	-	16	TGTGCCAGCAGCTACATAGCGGGAGGCTTGAACAATGAGCAGTTCTTC	CASSYIAGGLNNEQFF
TRBV7-8	-	TRBJ1-5	-	13	TGTGCCAGCAGCTCAGGTGGCAATCAGCCCCAGCATTTT	CASSSGGNQPQHF
TRBV27	-	TRBJ2-4	-	13	TGTGCCAGCAGTTTATCGAAACCAGCCACTCAGTACTTC	CASSLSKPATQYF
TRBV29-1	-	TRBJ2-7	-	14	TGCAGCGTTGTATTGGCAGGCCTGTCCTACGAGCAGTACTTC	CSVVLAGLSYEQYF
TRBV7-6	TRBD2	TRBJ2-2	-	17	TGTGCCAGCAGCTTAGTCTTGGCGGGAGGAAACACCGGGGAGCTGTTTTTT	CASSLVLAGGNTGELFF
TRBV6-6	-	TRBJ1-3	-	15	TGTGCCAGCAGTTACACCGGGGGTCCTGGAAACACCATATATTTT	CASSYTGGPGNTIYF
TRBV2	TRBD1	TRBJ1-5	-	16	TGTGCCAGCAGTCTAAGGACAGGGGAAGGCAATCAGCCCCAGCATTTT	CASSLRTGEGNQPQHF
TRBV19	-	TRBJ1-2	-	14	TGTGCCAGTAGTGTTCAGGGGCTCCACTATGGCTACACCTTC	CASSVQGLHYGYTF
TRBV27	TRBD2	TRBJ2-3	once	17	TGTGCCAGCAGTCTCGGACTAGCGGGAGGAGGCACAGATACGCAGTATTTT	CASSLGLAGGGTDTQYF
TRBV15	TRBD1	TRBJ1-5	-	13	TGTGCCACCAGCAGGGACAGGGGCCAGCCCCAGCATTTT	CATSRDRGQPQHF
TRBV19	TRBD1	TRBJ1-1	once	15	TGTGCCAGTAGTCACCTCGGGACAGGGGACACTGAAGCTTTCTTT	CASSHLGTGDTEAFF
TRBV2	TRBD1	TRBJ2-6	-	19	TGTGCCACAAGGGCCCGAGACAGGGCCCCTTCCTCTGGGGCCAACGTCCTGACTTTC	CATRARDRAPSSGANVLTF
TRBV27	-	TRBJ1-1	-	14	TGTGCCAGCAGAAATTATGGGTTGAACACTGAAGCTTTCTTT	CASRNYGLNTEAFF
TRBV9	TRBD1	TRBJ1-1	-	14	TGTGCCAGCAGCGGAAGGGACAGGAAGGTAGAAGCTTTCTTT	CASSGRDRKVEAFF
TRBV5-1	-	TRBJ2-7	-	14	TGCGCCAGCAGCTTGGAGGGAAGCGCTTACGAGCAGTACTTC	CASSLEGSAYEQYF
TRBV28	TRBD2	TRBJ2-7	-	17	TGTGCCAGCAGTTCCGGGACTAGCGGGACCTCCTCCTACGAGCAGTACTTC	CASSSGTSGTSSYEQYF
TRBV7-9	TRBD2	TRBJ2-1	-	15	TGTGCCAGCAGACTAGCGGGAGGATTCTACAATGAGCAGTTCTTC	CASRLAGGFYNEQFF
TRBV2	TRBD2	TRBJ2-7	-	13	TGTGCCAGCAGGGCGACTAGCGAGTACGAGCAGTACTTC	CASRATSEYEQYF
TRBV5-1	-	TRBJ1-1	once	14	TGCGCCAGCAGCTTGAGTAACAACGTGGGTGAAGCTTTCTTT	CASSLSNNVGEAFF